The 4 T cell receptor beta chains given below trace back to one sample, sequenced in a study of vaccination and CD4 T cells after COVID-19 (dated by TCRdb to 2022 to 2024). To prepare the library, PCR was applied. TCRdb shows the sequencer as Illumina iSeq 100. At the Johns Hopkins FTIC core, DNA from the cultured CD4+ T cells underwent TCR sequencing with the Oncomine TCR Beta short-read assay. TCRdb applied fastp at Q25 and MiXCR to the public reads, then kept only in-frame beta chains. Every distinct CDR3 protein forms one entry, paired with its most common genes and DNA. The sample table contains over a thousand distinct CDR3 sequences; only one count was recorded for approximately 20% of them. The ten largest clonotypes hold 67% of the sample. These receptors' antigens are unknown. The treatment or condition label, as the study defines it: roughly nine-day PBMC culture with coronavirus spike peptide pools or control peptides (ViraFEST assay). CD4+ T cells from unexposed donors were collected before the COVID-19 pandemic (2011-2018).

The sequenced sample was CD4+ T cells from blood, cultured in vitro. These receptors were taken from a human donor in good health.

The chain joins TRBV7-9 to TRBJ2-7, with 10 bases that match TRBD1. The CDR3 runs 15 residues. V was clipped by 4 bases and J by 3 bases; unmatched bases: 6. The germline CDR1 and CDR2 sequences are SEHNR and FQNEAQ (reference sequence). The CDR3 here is CASSSGTGVFYEQYF. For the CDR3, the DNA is TGTGCCAGCAGCTCCGGGACAGGGGTTTTCTACGAGCAGTACTTC.

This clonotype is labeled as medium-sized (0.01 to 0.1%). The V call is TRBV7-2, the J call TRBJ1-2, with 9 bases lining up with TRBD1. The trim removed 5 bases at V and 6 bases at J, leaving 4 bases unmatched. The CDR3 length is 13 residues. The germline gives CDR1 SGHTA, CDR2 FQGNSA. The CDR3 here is CASSTGQGDGYTF. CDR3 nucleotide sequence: TGTGCCAGCAGCACGGGACAGGGAGATGGCTACACCTTC.

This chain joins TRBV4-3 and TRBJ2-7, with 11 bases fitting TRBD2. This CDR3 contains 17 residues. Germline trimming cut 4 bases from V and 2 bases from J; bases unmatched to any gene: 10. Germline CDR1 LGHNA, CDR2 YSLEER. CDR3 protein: CASSRLSPLAGAYEQYF. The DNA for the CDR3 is TGCGCCAGCAGCCGCCTTTCCCCACTAGCGGGGGCCTACGAGCAGTACTTC.

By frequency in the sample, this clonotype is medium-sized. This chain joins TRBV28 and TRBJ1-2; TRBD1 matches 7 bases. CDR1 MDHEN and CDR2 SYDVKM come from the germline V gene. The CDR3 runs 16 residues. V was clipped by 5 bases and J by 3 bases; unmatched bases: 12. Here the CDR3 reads CASSPPPGQRYYGYTF. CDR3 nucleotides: TGTGCCAGCAGTCCCCCACCGGGACAGAGATACTATGGCTACACCTTC.